This passage covers 14 T cell receptor beta chains from one sample sequenced in a study of cytomegalovirus exposure and HLA in healthy donors. Primers: 60 Vbeta forward and 13 Jbeta reverse. Libraries were prepared by immunoSEQ multiplex PCR; TCRdb keeps only in-frame clonotypes and omits some of them. The sample has over 70,000 clones; around 70% are singletons. Input material: PBMCs. The origin of the receptors is a young man in good health and CMV-seropositive.

This clone has only a few counts. V usage is TRBV4-1 and J usage is TRBJ1-4; no reliable D call. V was trimmed by 0 bases and J by 10 bases, leaving 3 bases between them. The V gene's germline CDR1 is MGHRA and CDR2 YSYEKL. This CDR3 region has 11 residues. The CDR3 DNA sequence: TGCGCCAGCAGCCAAGAGCGAAAACTGTTTTTT. Its translation is CASSQERKLFF.

The rearrangement uses TRBV6-5 and TRBJ2-1; a possible D gene is TRBD2 (5 bases). The germline V gene encodes CDR1 MNHEY and CDR2 SVGAGI. V was clipped by 4 bases and J by 4 bases, with 14 bases between them. The CDR3 is 15 residues long. CDR3 loop: CASSFASREYNEQFF. For the CDR3, the DNA is TGTGCCAGCAGTTTTGCTAGCAGAGAGTACAATGAGCAGTTCTTC.

This chain joins TRBV19 and TRBJ2-1, with D maybe TRBD2 (5 bases). CDR3 length: 13 residues. Germline lookup yields CDR1 LNHDA and CDR2 SQIVND (reference sequence). V was trimmed by 5 bases and J by 8 bases, leaving 13 bases between them. Written as DNA, the CDR3 is TGTGCCAGTAGTGGGAGACAACGCCATGAGCAGTTCTTC. It translates to CASSGRQRHEQFF.

In nucleotides, the CDR3 is TGTGCCAGCAGTTACGCTAGCGGGGACGAGCAGTACTTC. As protein: CASSYASGDEQYF. V is TRBV6-6 and J is TRBJ2-7; 9 bases align to TRBD2. CDR3 length: 13 residues. Germline V CDR1 and CDR2: MNHNY, SVGAGI (reference sequence). V lost 2 bases, J lost 5 bases, and 1 base stayed unmatched.

This rearrangement joins TRBV25-1 to TRBJ2-2, with 7 bases that match TRBD1. The CDR3 sequence is 13 residues long. CDR1 is MGHDK, CDR2 SYGVNS, per germline. Trimming cost V 7 bases and J 6 bases; bases outside gene matches: 5. The CDR3 sequence: CASTNRGPGELFF. CDR3 DNA sequence: TGTGCCAGCACCAACAGGGGTCCCGGGGAGCTGTTTTTT.

The chain uses TRBV9 and TRBJ1-2; 11 bases line up with TRBD1. The CDR3 extends over 16 amino acids. Trimming at V came to 1 base and at J to 7 bases, leaving 9 bases not matched to a gene. Germline lookup yields CDR1 SGDLS and CDR2 YYNGEE. The CDR3 nucleotides are TGTGCCAGCAGCGTAAGGACAGGGGGCCTAAGTGGTGGCTACACCTTC. Its protein is CASSVRTGGLSGGYTF.

This clone has a single count. V usage is TRBV4-1 and J usage is TRBJ2-3; 8 nucleotides match TRBD1. Trimming at V came to 3 bases and at J to 1 base, leaving 9 bases not matched to a gene. Germline loops: CDR1 MGHRA, CDR2 YSYEKL. The CDR3 sequence is 17 residues long. The CDR3 reads CASSHRRPGQGTDTQYF. The CDR3 DNA sequence: TGCGCCAGCAGCCACCGAAGACCGGGACAGGGCACAGATACGCAGTATTTT.

A few counts support this clone. The chain combines TRBV21-1 with TRBJ2-7; the table gives TRBD1 as D, unverified against the DNA. TRBV21-1 is a listed pseudogene. The CDR3 contains 14 residues. The CDR3 region has the DNA TGTGCCAGCAGCAAAGAGTGGACAGGGGGCGAGCAGTACTTC. It encodes CASSKEWTGGEQYF.

The J gene is TRBJ2-2, the V gene TRBV7-3; weak D call: TRBD2 (6 bases). V was cut by 1 base and J by 5 bases, with 14 bases left in between. CDR1 SGHTA and CDR2 FQGTGA come from the germline V gene. The CDR3 covers 16 residues. In nucleotides, the CDR3 is TGTGCCAGCAGCTTAAGGGTGGAGGGGTCTACCGGGGAGCTGTTTTTT. Protein product: CASSLRVEGSTGELFF. The whole variable domain, remainder taken from reference TRBV7-3 and TRBJ2-2, is GAGVSQTPSNKVTEKGKYVELRCDPISGHTALYWYRQSLGQGPEFLIYFQGTGAADDSGLPNDRFFAVRPEGSVSTLKIQRTERGDSAVYLCASSLRVEGSTGELFFGEGSRLTVL.

This clone was observed once. The chain's CDR3 is CASSDPGGARQETQYF. The DNA for the CDR3 is TGTGCCAGCAGTGACCCCGGGGGGGCAAGGCAAGAGACCCAGTACTTC. This chain uses TRBV28 with TRBJ2-5; 8 bases agree with TRBD2. Germline V gene lookup returns CDR1 MDHEN and CDR2 SYDVKM. Trimming cost V 5 bases and J 2 bases; bases outside gene matches: 10. This CDR3 spans 16 amino acids. The full variable domain, in which reference TRBV28 and TRBJ2-5 provide the parts outside the CDR3, is DVKVTQSSRYLVKRTGEKVFLECVQDMDHENMFWYRQDPGLGLRLIYFSYDVKMKEKGDIPEGYSVSREKKERFSLILESASTNQTSMYLCASSDPGGARQETQYFGPGTRLLVL.

This chain links TRBV9 with TRBJ2-1, with D maybe TRBD2 (5 bases). This CDR3 spans 14 amino acids. Looked up from germline, CDR1 is SGDLS and CDR2 is YYNGEE. The V end was cut by 6 bases, the J end by 0 bases, with 10 bases between. CDR3 sequence (DNA): TGTGCCAGCAATCGTGGGAGCTCCTACAATGAGCAGTTCTTC. Amino acid sequence: CASNRGSSYNEQFF.

This clone was counted between two and nine times. The rearrangement links TRBV5-4 to TRBJ1-1, with TRBD1 matching over 7 bases. The germline V gene encodes CDR1 SGHNT and CDR2 YYREEE (reference sequence). The trim removed 4 bases at V and 1 base at J, leaving 10 bases unmatched. The CDR3 has 16 residues. In DNA form, the CDR3 reads TGTGCCAGCAGCCCGTCCAAGGGGGCTCGGAACACTGAAGCTTTCTTT. As protein: CASSPSKGARNTEAFF.

The V gene is TRBV6-1, the J gene TRBJ2-7; TRBD1 agrees at 9 bases. Trimming cost V 5 bases and J 3 bases; bases outside gene matches: 5. The CDR3 runs to 14 residues. CDR1 is MNHNS and CDR2 is SASEGT in the germline V gene. This chain's CDR3 is CASSQDRGDYEQYF. In DNA, the CDR3 is TGTGCCAGCAGTCAGGACAGGGGAGACTACGAGCAGTACTTC.

This chain connects TRBV6-1 to TRBJ1-2; D gene unclear. CDR3 length: 14 amino acids. Between the trimmed V and J ends, which lost 6 bases and 4 bases, there was a span of 15 bases. Germline CDR1 reads MNHNS; CDR2 reads SASEGT. The CDR3 bases are TGTGCCAGCAGCGGGGAAGGGTCCGTCTATGGCTACACCTTC. Amino acids: CASSGEGSVYGYTF.